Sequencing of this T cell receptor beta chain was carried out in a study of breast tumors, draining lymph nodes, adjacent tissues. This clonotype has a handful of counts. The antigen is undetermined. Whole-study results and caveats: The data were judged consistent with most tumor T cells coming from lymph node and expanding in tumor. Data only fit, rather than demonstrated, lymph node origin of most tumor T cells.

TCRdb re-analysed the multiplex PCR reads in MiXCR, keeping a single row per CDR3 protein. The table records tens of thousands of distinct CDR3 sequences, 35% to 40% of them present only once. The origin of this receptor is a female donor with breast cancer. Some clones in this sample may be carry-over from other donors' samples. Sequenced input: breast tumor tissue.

This CDR3 reads CANGRAGTSDSYEQYF. The CDR3 coding sequence is TGTGCCAACGGGAGAGCCGGGACTAGCGACTCCTACGAGCAGTACTTC. The V call is TRBV3-1, the J call TRBJ2-7, with 10 bases matching TRBD2. The CDR3 runs 16 residues. Trimming took 10 bases from V and 0 from J; bases not matched to a gene: 12. Germline V gene sequence: CDR1 LGHDT, CDR2 YNNKEL (reference sequence).